One and the same sample provided the 27 T cell receptor beta chains below, sequenced in a study of T cell responses to AZD1222 COVID-19 vaccine. Some clones are missing from TCRdb's copy, which holds only in-frame ones; the method was immunoSEQ multiplex PCR. The repertoire has 100,000 to 150,000 clones, roughly 90% of them found once; the top ten carry roughly 1.6%. The starting material was peripheral blood, obtained on day 0 of AZD1222 vaccination. These receptors were taken from an adult in good health.

This chain uses TRBV18 with TRBJ1-6, with TRBD1 as a possible D gene (5 bases). The CDR3 covers 15 residues. CDR1 and CDR2 (germline): KGHSH, LQKENI. The V end lost 1 base, the J end lost 8 bases, and 12 bases lay between the germline ends. DNA for the CDR3: TGTGCCAGCTCACCACGGCAGGGTAGGGATTCACCCCTCCACTTT. Residues: CASSPRQGRDSPLHF.

Only a few counts were recorded for this clone. Other DNA sequences in this sample translate to the same CDR3. This rearrangement joins TRBV24-1 to TRBJ2-7, with 12 positions matching TRBD1. The CDR3 contains 15 residues. The germline V gene has CDR1 KGHDR and CDR2 SFDVKD. With 3 bases clipped from V and 7 bases from J, the junction kept 6 bases outside the gene matches. The CDR3 loop reads CATSDPGQGAGEQYF. The CDR3 bases are TGTGCCACCAGTGATCCGGGACAGGGGGCGGGTGAGCAGTACTTC.

This clone was recorded only once. The chain couples TRBV7-3 to TRBJ1-2; perhaps TRBD1 as D (5 bases). Germline V gene sequence: CDR1 SGHTA, CDR2 FQGTGA. The CDR3 is 18 amino acids. V lost 1 base, J lost 1 base, and 19 bases lay in between. Here the CDR3 reads CASSLMAIQGPLNYGYTF. DNA of the CDR3: TGTGCCAGCAGCTTAATGGCAATCCAGGGTCCACTTAACTATGGCTACACCTTC.

This clone was detected once. The V call is TRBV20-1, the J call TRBJ2-7; no clear D. Trimming removed 6 bases at V and 4 bases at J, with 19 bases between. CDR3 length equals 14 residues. The germline CDR1 and CDR2 sequences are DFQATT and SNEGSKA (reference sequence). The CDR3 nucleotides read TGCAGTGCAAGTTCTACAAGAAGCCTGTACGAGCAGTACTTC. It codes for CSASSTRSLYEQYF.

This chain joins TRBV30 and TRBJ1-5; 8 bases line up with TRBD1. CDR1 and CDR2 from the germline V gene are GTSNPN and SVGIG (reference sequence). CDR3 size: 14 residues. After removal of 2 bases from V and 5 bases from J, the junction contained 5 bases not matched to a gene. The DNA for the CDR3 is TGTGCCTGGAGTCCTTTACAGGGGGATCAGCCCCAGCATTTT. Its translation is CAWSPLQGDQPQHF.

This rearrangement joins TRBV4-3 to TRBJ1-2, with 7 bases fitting TRBD1. V was clipped by 0 bases and J by 8 bases; unmatched bases: 12. The CDR3 has 16 amino acids. Germline-derived CDR1 and CDR2 are LGHNA and YSLEER. DNA of the CDR3: TGCGCCAGCAGCCAAGAATCCGGGACAGCCTATGGGGGCTACACCTTC. Translating it yields CASSQESGTAYGGYTF.

The chain recombines TRBV28 with TRBJ1-6; the D gene is possibly TRBD1 (5 bases). The CDR3 consists of 13 residues. The germline V gene encodes CDR1 MDHEN and CDR2 SYDVKM. V lost 8 bases and J lost 7, with 12 bases in between. The CDR3 loop reads CASGRGYNSPLHF. CDR3 DNA sequence: TGTGCCAGCGGGCGGGGGTACAATTCACCCCTCCACTTT.

The rearrangement joins TRBV21-1 to TRBJ1-2. TRBV21-1 corresponds to a pseudogene. This CDR3 comprises 16 residues. The chain's CDR3 is CASSSRSESFNYGYTF. In DNA, the CDR3 is TGTGCCAGCAGCTCCCGAAGCGAGTCCTTCAACTATGGCTACACCTTC.

This chain uses TRBV7-9 with TRBJ2-7; the D gene is possibly TRBD2 (5 bases). The V and J ends lost 3 bases and 0 bases respectively, with 9 bases between them. CDR1 SEHNR and CDR2 FQNEAQ come from the germline V gene (reference sequence). The CDR3 totals 14 residues. CDR3 region: CASSLLATSYEQYF. In DNA form, the CDR3 reads TGTGCCAGCAGCTTGTTAGCGACCTCCTACGAGCAGTACTTC.

CDR3 DNA sequence: TGTGCCAGCACTGCGAACTATGGCTACACCTTC. Its translation is CASTANYGYTF. The gene calls are TRBV25-1 and TRBJ1-2; D unclear. From germline, CDR1 is MGHDK and CDR2 SYGVNS. CDR3 length: 11 amino acids. V was pared by 7 bases and J by 2 bases, with 5 bases between.

The V gene is TRBV14, the J gene TRBJ2-7, with TRBD2 matching 7 bases. This CDR3 has 15 amino acids. Germline CDR1 and CDR2: SGHDN and FVKESK. J gave up 2 bases and V 4 bases, and 8 bases lay outside the gene matches. CDR3: CASSPAASGTYEQYF. The CDR3 DNA is TGTGCCAGCAGCCCCGCCGCTAGCGGTACCTACGAGCAGTACTTC.

This clone was counted a single time. The gene calls are TRBV28 and TRBJ1-4; 7 nucleotides align to TRBD1. From germline, CDR1 is MDHEN and CDR2 SYDVKM. V shed 6 bases and J 7 bases; nucleotides not matched to a gene: 8. The CDR3 is made up of 14 amino acids. The DNA of the CDR3 is TGTGCCAGCAGGATGACAGGGACTGTTGAAAAACTGTTTTTT. This translates into CASRMTGTVEKLFF.

The chain combines TRBV15 with TRBJ2-1; TRBD1 matches at 9 bases. Germline-derived CDR1 and CDR2 are LNHNV and YYDKDF (reference sequence). CDR3 length: 15 residues. The junction had 7 bases not matched to a gene; V was cut back by 4 bases and J by 6 bases. CDR3 bases: TGTGCCACCAGCACCCGGGACAGGGTGGTCAATGAGCAGTTCTTC. The encoded protein is CATSTRDRVVNEQFF.

This clone was seen just once. The chain recombines TRBV6-6 with TRBJ1-6, with unresolved D. The length of the CDR3 is 13 residues. Germline V CDR1 and CDR2: MNHNY, SVGAGI (reference sequence). The V end lost 0 bases, the J end lost 9 bases, and 6 bases lay between the germline ends. The CDR3: CASSYSVGSPLHF. For the CDR3, the DNA is TGTGCCAGCAGTTACTCCGTGGGTTCACCCCTCCACTTT.

The chain couples TRBV19 to TRBJ1-5; no firm D call. CDR1 LNHDA and CDR2 SQIVND come from the germline V gene (reference sequence). The CDR3 is 13 residues long. Trimming removed 1 base at V and 6 bases at J, with 7 bases between. CDR3 sequence: CASSIGEGQPQHF. The DNA for the CDR3 is TGTGCCAGTAGTATAGGGGAAGGTCAGCCCCAGCATTTT.

This chain connects TRBV5-1 to TRBJ2-5; the D call may be TRBD1 or TRBD2 (5 bases each). Trimming took 7 bases from V and 5 from J, leaving 18 bases between them. This CDR3 spans 14 amino acids. Germline values: CDR1 SGHRS, CDR2 YFSETQ. The CDR3 DNA reads TGCGCCAGCCGCGATATGAGGGGCAGGGAGACCCAGTACTTC. It translates to CASRDMRGRETQYF.

The chain joins TRBV7-9 to TRBJ2-5; D ambiguous. V lost 6 bases to trimming and J lost 3 bases, with 5 bases between them. In germline, CDR1 is SEHNR, CDR2 FQNEAQ (reference sequence). The CDR3 is 11 amino acids. The CDR3 loop reads CASSLKETQYF. The CDR3 region has the DNA TGTGCCAGCAGTTTAAAAGAGACCCAGTACTTC. Looking up the rest from reference TRBV7-9 and TRBJ2-5 gives the full variable domain: DTGVSQNPRHKITKRGQNVTFRCDPISEHNRLYWYRQTLGQGPEFLTYFQNEAQLEKSRLLSDRFSAERPKGSFSTLEIQRTEQGDSAMYLCASSLKETQYFGPGTRLLVL.

In this sample, this clone turned up a few times. The chain links TRBV6-5 to TRBJ1-1, with D perhaps TRBD1 (5 bases). Germline-derived CDR1 and CDR2 are MNHEY and SVGAGI. The CDR3 is 11 residues long. V was trimmed by 7 bases and J by 8 bases, leaving 11 bases between them. The chain's CDR3 is CASNHKGEAFF. CDR3 sequence (DNA): TGTGCCAGCAACCATAAGGGGGAAGCTTTCTTT.

V gene TRBV11-2 combines with J gene TRBJ1-6; the D is unclear. Germline V CDR1 and CDR2: SGHAT, FQNNGV. This CDR3 comprises 14 residues. V was trimmed by 1 base and J by 5 bases, leaving 6 bases between them. This CDR3 reads CASSLVANNSPLHF. DNA of the CDR3: TGTGCCAGCAGCTTAGTTGCGAATAATTCACCCCTCCACTTT.

DNA for the CDR3: TGCAGCGCTACCAGACTAGCGGGAGGCTCCTACGAGCAGTACTTC. Amino acid sequence: CSATRLAGGSYEQYF. This sequence joins TRBV29-1 and TRBJ2-7; 13 bases are shared with TRBD2. Germline trimming cut 7 bases from V and 0 bases from J; bases unmatched to any gene: 6. CDR1 is SQVTM and CDR2 is ANQGSEA in the germline V gene. There are 15 residues in the CDR3.

The genes are TRBV5-5 and TRBJ1-2; no clear D. Trimming shortened V by 0 bases and J by 4 bases, and 7 bases separated the two germline ends. The length of the CDR3 is 13 residues. Germline CDR1 reads SGHKS; CDR2 reads YYEKEE (reference sequence). CDR3 sequence: CASSLDNSYGYTF. The CDR3 DNA follows: TGTGCCAGCAGCTTGGACAATAGCTATGGCTACACCTTC.

This clone turned up a few times. The chain combines TRBV9 with TRBJ1-4, with no clear D. The V and J ends lost 0 bases and 8 bases respectively, with 14 bases between them. The CDR3 is 15 residues long. The germline gives CDR1 SGDLS, CDR2 YYNGEE. DNA for the CDR3: TGTGCCAGCAGCGTAGCAAAGGGAGGAGGCGAAAAACTGTTTTTT. Amino acid sequence: CASSVAKGGGEKLFF.

This clone was detected only once. The chain links TRBV6-5 to TRBJ1-5; the match to TRBD1 covers 7 bases. Germline CDR1 reads MNHEY; CDR2 reads SVGAGI. This CDR3 region has 15 residues. V trimming: 6 bases; J trimming: 0 bases; junction bases outside the gene matches: 5. CDR3 sequence: CASSLQGVSNQPQHF. The CDR3 nucleotides read TGTGCCAGCAGCCTTCAGGGGGTTAGCAATCAGCCCCAGCATTTT.

The V and J genes are TRBV19 and TRBJ2-7; no clear D. Germline lookup yields CDR1 LNHDA and CDR2 SQIVND (reference sequence). The CDR3 is made up of 15 amino acids. Trimming left V 6 bases short and J 1 base short, with 16 bases between. The CDR3 DNA is TGTGCCAGTAGCGCCCGACGGTCTGGATCCTACGAGCAGTACTTC. Protein product: CASSARRSGSYEQYF.

In this sample, this clone turned up a few times. This rearrangement joins TRBV5-1 to TRBJ2-5; maybe TRBD2 (6 bases). Germline V gene lookup returns CDR1 SGHRS and CDR2 YFSETQ. Trimming pared 0 bases from V and 2 bases from J, leaving 14 bases between. The CDR3 has 16 residues. The CDR3 nucleotides are TGCGCCAGCAGCTTGGGTGTAGCGGTAGCACAAGAGACCCAGTACTTC. It is translated as CASSLGVAVAQETQYF.

This clone appeared a single time. This sequence joins TRBV5-1 and TRBJ2-1; 11 bases align to TRBD2. The germline V gene has CDR1 SGHRS and CDR2 YFSETQ. The CDR3 spans 16 residues. The trim removed 1 base at V and 3 bases at J, leaving 3 bases unmatched. The chain's CDR3 is CASSLLAGGNYNEQFF. CDR3 nucleotides: TGCGCCAGCAGCTTGTTAGCGGGAGGGAACTACAATGAGCAGTTCTTC. Looking up the rest from reference TRBV5-1 and TRBJ2-1 gives the full variable domain: KAGVTQTPRYLIKTRGQQVTLSCSPISGHRSVSWYQQTPGQGLQFLFEYFSETQRNKGNFPGRFSGRQFSNSRSEMNVSTLELGDSALYLCASSLLAGGNYNEQFFGPGTRLTVL.

The chain combines TRBV19 with TRBJ2-1; 10 positions match TRBD2. CDR3 length: 17 residues. Trimming removed 5 bases from V and 5 bases from J; junction bases left unmatched: 12. Germline lookup yields CDR1 LNHDA and CDR2 SQIVND (reference sequence). The CDR3 sequence is CASSPHWGTSADNEQFF. The CDR3 DNA reads TGTGCCAGTAGTCCCCATTGGGGGACTAGCGCTGACAATGAGCAGTTCTTC.